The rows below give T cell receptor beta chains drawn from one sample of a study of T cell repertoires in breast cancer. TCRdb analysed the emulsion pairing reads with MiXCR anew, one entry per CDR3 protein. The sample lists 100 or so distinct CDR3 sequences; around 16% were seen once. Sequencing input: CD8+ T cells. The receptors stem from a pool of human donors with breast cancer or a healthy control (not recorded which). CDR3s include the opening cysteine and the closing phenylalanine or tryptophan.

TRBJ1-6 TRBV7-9 CASSQDRAGNSPLHF
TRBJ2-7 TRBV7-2 CASSLARNSFEQYF
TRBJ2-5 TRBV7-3 CASSGRGLQETQYF
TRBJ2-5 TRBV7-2 CASSLEGGQETQYF
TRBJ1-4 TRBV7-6 CASSALTVNEKLFF
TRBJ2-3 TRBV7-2 CASSRIAGGINTQYF
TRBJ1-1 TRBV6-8 CASSNMGDTEAFF
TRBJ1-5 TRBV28 CATELGESQPQHF
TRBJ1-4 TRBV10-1 CASSADRSELFF
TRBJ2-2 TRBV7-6 CASSLKIGELFF
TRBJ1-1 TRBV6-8 CASSKGNTEAFF
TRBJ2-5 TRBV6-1 CASRPLATKEPQYF
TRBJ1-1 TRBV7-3 CASSLTGGMNTEAFF
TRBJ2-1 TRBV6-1 CASNGRAINNEQFF
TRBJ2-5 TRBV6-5 CASSPPGHIQETQYF
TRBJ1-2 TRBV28 CASTQTPYQVIGYTF
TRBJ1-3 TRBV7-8 CASSLTGNTIYF
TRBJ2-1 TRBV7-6 CASSSEGQLDEQFF
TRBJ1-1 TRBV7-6 CASSLGRNTEAFF
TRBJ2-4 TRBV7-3 CASSLGQGANIQYF
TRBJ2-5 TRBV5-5 CFSSSRKTQYF
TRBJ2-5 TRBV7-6 CASSMTGETQYF